This T cell receptor (beta chain) was sequenced for a study of blood T cells in healthy people across ages. Findings and caveats of the study: TCR beta diversity per million T cells fell roughly linearly with age.

The CDR3 loop spans 15 amino acids. V shed 1 base and J shed 10 bases, with 14 bases lying between them. Per the germline V gene, CDR1 is MDHEN and CDR2 is SYDVKM. Notes on this clonotype: The antigen is not known.

Through a sample-barcoded 5' primer and a J-beta primer mix, a second PCR was run for roughly 6 to 12 cycles. Paired-end reads containing CDR3 totaled no fewer than 2.5 million for each sample. TCRdb analysed the 5' RACE reads with MiXCR anew, one entry per CDR3 protein. The sample holds roughly 830,000 distinct CDR3 sequences, under 80% seen once. The sample taken for sequencing was blood. The TCR comes from a man aged 30 to 45 in good health. The J gene is TRBJ1-6, the V gene TRBV28, with a possible D match to TRBD1 (6 bases). The CDR3 DNA follows: TGTGCCAGCAGTTTATCTGGGGGCTTTAGCTCACCCCTCCACTTT. The encoded protein is CASSLSGGFSSPLHF.